This T cell receptor beta chain was obtained from a study of blood T cell repertoires in COVID-19. At the level of the study: Some COVID-19 samples were acute and others convalescent; all came from the United States, Italy and Spain. Sources were T cells, B-cell-depleted T cells, or PBMCs; the material itself was cDNA or gDNA.

Authors' analysis steps: Amplified reference gene primers provided the basis for estimating nucleated cell counts. Sequencing was performed with immunoSEQ multiplex PCR; in TCRdb, only in-frame clones are kept and a portion is missing. V and J calls plus clone size are reproduced from that table; the DNA served to infer D and trimming. The sample contains 200,000 to 300,000 clones, roughly 89% of which appear only once. Each recovered donor of Cohort 3 presented with two negative PCRs, clearance, or symptom resolution. Trimming took 0 bases from V and 7 from J; bases not matched to a gene: 10. The V gene's germline CDR1 is MGHRA and CDR2 YSYEKL. The CDR3 consists of 17 residues.

The sequencing sample was made of PBMCs or T cells enriched from blood (not recorded which). The V and J genes are TRBV4-1 and TRBJ1-5, with 9 bases lining up with TRBD1. The receptor comes from a woman aged 25 to 39 who had recovered from COVID-19. The chain's CDR3 is CASSQDPLTGGRQPQHF. CDR3 DNA: TGCGCCAGCAGCCAAGATCCCTTAACAGGGGGCCGGCAGCCCCAGCATTTT.